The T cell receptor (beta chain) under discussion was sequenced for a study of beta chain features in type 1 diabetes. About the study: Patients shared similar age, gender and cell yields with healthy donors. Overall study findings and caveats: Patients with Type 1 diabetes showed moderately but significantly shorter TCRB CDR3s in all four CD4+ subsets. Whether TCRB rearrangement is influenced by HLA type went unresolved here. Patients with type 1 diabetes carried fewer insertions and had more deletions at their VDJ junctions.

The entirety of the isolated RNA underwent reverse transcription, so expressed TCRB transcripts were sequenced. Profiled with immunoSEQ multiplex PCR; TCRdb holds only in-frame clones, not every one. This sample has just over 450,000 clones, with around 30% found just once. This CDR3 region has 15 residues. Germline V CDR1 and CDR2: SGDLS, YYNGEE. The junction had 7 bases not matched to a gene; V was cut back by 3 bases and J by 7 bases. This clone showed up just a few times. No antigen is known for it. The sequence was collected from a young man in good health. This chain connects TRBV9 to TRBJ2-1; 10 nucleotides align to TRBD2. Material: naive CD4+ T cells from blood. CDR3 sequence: CASSAASGSWNEQFF. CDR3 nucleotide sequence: TGTGCCAGCAGCGCGGCTAGCGGGAGTTGGAATGAGCAGTTCTTC.